The subject of this entry is one T cell receptor beta chain. Profiled with immunoSEQ multiplex PCR; TCRdb holds only in-frame clones, not every one. The sample comprises tens of thousands of clones, around 93% of which are singletons, and approximately 0.15% rests with the top ten. Germline V gene sequence: CDR1 KGHSH, CDR2 LQKENI. The CDR3 length is 15 residues. The ends lost 8 bases at V and 2 bases at J; junction bases unmatched: 7. This sample was included in a study of T cell changes during pregnancy in multiple sclerosis. The V and J genes are TRBV18 and TRBJ2-3; 10 positions agree with TRBD1. The source is a female donor in good health, enrolled as a control in a pregnancy study. The source was CD4+ T cells from peripheral blood mononuclear cells, collected after pregnancy. The CDR3 DNA follows: TGTGCCAGCGCAGGACAGGGGGTCCTCACAGATACGCAGTATTTT. Protein: CASAGQGVLTDTQYF.